This entry lists 24 T cell receptor beta chains sequenced from one sample in a study of Ad26.COV2.S vaccination and SARS-CoV-2 variants. Treatment given: around 19 received Ad26.COV2.S at low or high dose, single or two shots; roughly five received placebo; per-sample allocation not given. Collection of samples fell on day 63 after the first vaccine or placebo injection. The method was immunoSEQ multiplex PCR; TCRdb's version includes in-frame clones alone and lacks a portion of them. The table includes 440,000 or so clones, around 89% detected once. The source material was peripheral blood, sampled in a trial of Ad26.COV2.S vaccine versus placebo. These receptors were obtained from a person aged 18-65 years who received the Ad26.COV2.S COVID-19 vaccine or a placebo.

This clone showed up just once. The chain uses TRBV15 and TRBJ1-1, with D possibly TRBD1 on 6 matching bases. V was shortened by 11 bases and J by 3 bases, with 16 bases between the two germline ends. The germline gives CDR1 LNHNV, CDR2 YYDKDF (reference sequence). The CDR3 runs to 13 residues. CDR3 region: CAARGGWDTEAFF. Here the CDR3 DNA reads TGTGCCGCTCGGGGGGGCTGGGACACTGAAGCTTTCTTT.

CDR3 loop: CASSATGGELFF. DNA of the CDR3: TGCGCCAGCAGCGCGACAGGCGGGGAGCTGTTTTTT. This chain joins TRBV10-1 and TRBJ2-2, with D possibly TRBD1 on 6 matching bases. Trimming shortened V by 6 bases and J by 7 bases, and 9 bases separated the two germline ends. The CDR3 sequence is 12 residues long. The germline V gene has CDR1 WNHNN and CDR2 SYGVQD (reference sequence).

This sequence joins TRBV27 and TRBJ1-1, with D possibly being TRBD1 (5 bases). Germline V lookup: CDR1 MNHEY, CDR2 SMNVEV (reference sequence). V was clipped by 3 bases and J by 5 bases, with 10 bases between them. This CDR3 comprises 13 residues. The CDR3 region is CASSFAGRTEAFF. CDR3 bases: TGTGCCAGCAGTTTTGCGGGGCGAACTGAAGCTTTCTTT.

The rearrangement joins TRBV5-1 to TRBJ2-1, with TRBD2 matching over 10 bases. The CDR3 runs to 15 residues. The junction had 7 bases not matched to a gene; V was cut back by 4 bases and J by 6 bases. Germline V gene sequence: CDR1 SGHRS, CDR2 YFSETQ. The CDR3 is CASSPLAGDRNEQFF. For the CDR3, the DNA is TGCGCCAGCAGCCCCCTAGCGGGAGACCGCAATGAGCAGTTCTTC.

The V call is TRBV10-3, the J call TRBJ2-3; TRBD2 aligns across 8 bases. This CDR3 contains 15 residues. The V and J ends lost 1 base and 4 bases, in that order; junction bases with no gene match: 4. Germline V gives CDR1 ENHRY, CDR2 SYGVKD. CDR3 DNA sequence: TGTGCCATCAGTGAGTATAGCGGGACGGCAGATACGCAGTATTTT. Its translation: CAISEYSGTADTQYF.

The chain recombines TRBV20-1 with TRBJ2-1; D unclear. V lost 3 bases and J lost 10, with 13 bases in between. The CDR3 is made up of 12 amino acids. Germline CDR1 reads DFQATT; CDR2 reads SNEGSKA (reference sequence). The CDR3: CSASPSQREQFF. The CDR3 nucleotides read TGCAGTGCTAGTCCCTCCCAGCGCGAGCAGTTCTTC.

The chain couples TRBV29-1 to TRBJ2-3; D is undetermined. The V end lost 4 bases, the J end lost 2 bases, and 13 bases lay between the germline ends. Germline CDR1 is SQVTM and CDR2 is ANQGSEA. The CDR3 has 14 amino acids. The CDR3 sequence is CSVATGVNTDTQYF. The CDR3 nucleotides read TGCAGCGTTGCGACTGGGGTTAACACAGATACGCAGTATTTT.

The J gene is TRBJ2-1, the V gene TRBV19, with a weak D call TRBD1 (5 bases). V dropped 5 bases and J dropped 7 bases, with 12 bases sitting between them. The CDR3 is made up of 13 amino acids. Germline loops: CDR1 LNHDA, CDR2 SQIVND (reference sequence). CDR3 amino acids: CASSGASRNEQFF. Here the CDR3 DNA reads TGTGCCAGTAGTGGGGCGTCTCGGAATGAGCAGTTCTTC. The entire variable domain, with the rest obtained from reference TRBV19 and TRBJ2-1, is as follows: DGGITQSPKYLFRKEGQNVTLSCEQNLNHDAMYWYRQDPGQGLRLIYYSQIVNDFQKGDIAEGYSVSREKKESFPLTVTSAQKNPTAFYLCASSGASRNEQFFGPGTRLTVL.

The chain has TRBV12-5 and TRBJ2-7; TRBD1 is a possible D gene (6 bases). This CDR3 contains 15 residues. Trimming left V 2 bases short and J 5 bases short, with 16 bases between. CDR1 is LGHNT, CDR2 FRNRAP, per germline. As DNA, the CDR3 is TGTGCTAGTGGTTTGATTCCAGAGCAGGGGCACGAGCAGTACTTC. It specifies CASGLIPEQGHEQYF.

This sequence joins TRBV7-6 and TRBJ2-6; the match to TRBD1 covers 8 bases. Germline lookup yields CDR1 SGHVS and CDR2 FNYEAQ. CDR3 length: 18 residues. Trimming took 3 bases from V and 0 from J; bases not matched to a gene: 7. For the CDR3, the DNA is TGTGCCAGCAGCTTTTATGGGACAGGTCGCTCTGGGGCCAACGTCCTGACTTTC. Amino acid sequence: CASSFYGTGRSGANVLTF. Looking up the rest from reference TRBV7-6 and TRBJ2-6 gives the full variable domain: GAGVSQSPRYKVTKRGQDVALRCDPISGHVSLYWYRQALGQGPEFLTYFNYEAQQDKSGLPNDRFSAERPEGSISTLTIQRTEQRDSAMYRCASSFYGTGRSGANVLTFGAGSRLTVL.

This chain joins TRBV4-2 and TRBJ2-4; D perhaps matches TRBD2 (6 bases). The germline V and J ends were trimmed by 2 bases and 0 bases, with 17 bases remaining between them. The CDR3 is 18 amino acids. Looked up from germline, CDR1 is LGHNA and CDR2 is YNFKEQ. For the CDR3, the DNA is TGTGCCAGCAGCCAACACGAAGGAGGGGCACGAGCCAAAAACATTCAGTACTTC. Translation gives CASSQHEGGARAKNIQYF.

The chain combines TRBV28 with TRBJ2-5; D remains unclear. Germline V lookup: CDR1 MDHEN, CDR2 SYDVKM. The CDR3 is 14 amino acids. Trimming took off 5 bases at V and 3 bases at J, with 13 bases between the two ends. The CDR3, as DNA: TGTGCCAGCAGTAGACCCCCTGGGGAAGAGACCCAGTACTTC. It codes for CASSRPPGEETQYF.

The gene calls are TRBV3-1 (or the pseudogene TRBV3-2) and TRBJ1-1; D not certain. Between the trimmed V and J ends, which lost 1 base and 9 bases, there was a span of 15 bases. CDR1 and CDR2 (germline): LGHDT, YNNKEL (reference sequence). The length of the CDR3 is 14 residues. CDR3 DNA: TGTGCCAGCAGCCAAGGACTCCAATCCGGGAAAGCTTTCTTT. It codes for CASSQGLQSGKAFF.

The chain has TRBV28 and TRBJ1-1; 7 bases fit TRBD1. The CDR3 loop spans 12 amino acids. Germline V gene sequence: CDR1 MDHEN, CDR2 SYDVKM. J was trimmed by 8 bases and V by 5 bases; bases with no gene match: 5. The CDR3 protein is CASSPGQVEAFF. The CDR3 DNA reads TGTGCCAGCAGTCCCGGACAGGTCGAAGCTTTCTTT.

This chain links TRBV7-9 with TRBJ2-1; no clear D. Germline V lookup: CDR1 SEHNR, CDR2 FQNEAQ (reference sequence). V lost 4 bases, J lost 3 bases, and 7 bases lay in between. This CDR3 region has 13 residues. The CDR3 bases are TGTGCCAGCAGCTACTACAACTACAATGAGCAGTTCTTC. Translated: CASSYYNYNEQFF. Based on the CDR3 plus reference TRBV7-9 and TRBJ2-1, the full variable domain is DTGVSQNPRHKITKRGQNVTFRCDPISEHNRLYWYRQTLGQGPEFLTYFQNEAQLEKSRLLSDRFSAERPKGSFSTLEIQRTEQGDSAMYLCASSYYNYNEQFFGPGTRLTVL.

This clone is a singleton in its sample. This chain connects TRBV19 to TRBJ1-2; 7 nucleotides align to TRBD1. Trimming cost V 1 base and J 4 bases; bases outside gene matches: 6. The CDR3 is 15 residues long. The germline V gene encodes CDR1 LNHDA and CDR2 SQIVND (reference sequence). CDR3 amino acids: CASSIGDSLFYGYTF. The CDR3 nucleotides read TGTGCCAGTAGTATAGGGGACAGCCTTTTCTATGGCTACACCTTC. Combining the CDR3 with reference TRBV19 and TRBJ1-2 gives the whole variable domain DGGITQSPKYLFRKEGQNVTLSCEQNLNHDAMYWYRQDPGQGLRLIYYSQIVNDFQKGDIAEGYSVSREKKESFPLTVTSAQKNPTAFYLCASSIGDSLFYGYTFGSGTRLTVV.

The J gene is TRBJ2-7, the V gene TRBV7-2, with 11 bases aligning to TRBD1. This CDR3 is 16 amino acids long. Trimming at V came to 1 base and at J to 3 bases, leaving 5 bases not matched to a gene. Germline CDR1 SGHTA, CDR2 FQGNSA. CDR3 region: CASSLGTGGKNYEQYF. CDR3 nucleotides: TGTGCCAGCAGCTTAGGGACAGGGGGCAAGAACTACGAGCAGTACTTC. Supplemented by reference TRBV7-2 and TRBJ2-7, the full variable domain reads GAGVSQSPSNKVTEKGKDVELRCDPISGHTALYWYRQSLGQGLEFLIYFQGNSAPDKSGLPSDRFSAERTGGSVSTLTIQRTQQEDSAVYLCASSLGTGGKNYEQYFGPGTRLTVT.

The V and J genes are TRBV6-5 and TRBJ1-3; no firm D call. Per germline, CDR1 MNHEY and CDR2 SVGAGI. Between the trimmed V and J ends, which lost 6 bases and 0 bases, there was a span of 6 bases. This CDR3 is 13 amino acids long. Written as DNA, the CDR3 is TGTGCCAGCAGGGGAAGCTCTGGAAACACCATATATTTT. Its translation: CASRGSSGNTIYF.

The chain carries TRBV30 and TRBJ1-6; D gene unclear. Trimming pared 5 bases from V and 6 bases from J, leaving 20 bases between. Germline V gene lookup returns CDR1 GTSNPN and CDR2 SVGIG (reference sequence). This CDR3 is 16 amino acids long. The CDR3 protein is CAWARSKDPLNSPLHF. CDR3 DNA: TGTGCCTGGGCACGGTCAAAGGACCCCCTTAATTCACCCCTCCACTTT.

The chain combines TRBV7-9 with TRBJ2-2; D is unresolved. The CDR3 runs 15 residues. Germline V gives CDR1 SEHNR, CDR2 FQNEAQ (reference sequence). V was trimmed by 3 bases and J by 4 bases, leaving 12 bases between them. CDR3 DNA: TGTGCCAGCAGCTTTCAGGCCTCCTCCACCGGGGAGCTGTTTTTT. This codes for CASSFQASSTGELFF.

V and J are TRBV7-2 and TRBJ2-6, with 7 positions matching TRBD1. The V gene end was trimmed by 3 bases and the J gene end by 4 bases; junction bases not matched to a gene: 6. CDR3 length: 16 residues. The germline CDR1 and CDR2 sequences are SGHTA and FQGNSA. The CDR3 sequence is CASSFGDSLGANVLTF. CDR3 DNA: TGTGCCAGCAGCTTCGGGGACAGTTTAGGGGCCAACGTCCTGACTTTC.

The rearrangement uses TRBV11-3 and TRBJ1-5, with 7 positions matching TRBD1. The CDR3 consists of 19 residues. Trimming at V came to 2 bases and at J to 5 bases, leaving 18 bases not matched to a gene. The germline V gene has CDR1 SGHNT and CDR2 YENEEA. CDR3 in amino acids: CASSLPSWRGPGFHQPQHF. CDR3 DNA sequence: TGTGCCAGCAGCTTACCTTCGTGGAGGGGGCCGGGGTTCCATCAGCCCCAGCATTTT. Complete variable domain (other parts from reference TRBV11-3 and TRBJ1-5): EAGVVQSPRYKIIEKKQPVAFWCNPISGHNTLYWYLQNLGQGPELLIRYENEEAVDDSQLPKDRFSAERLKGVDSTLKIQPAELGDSAVYLCASSLPSWRGPGFHQPQHFGDGTRLSIL.

The rearrangement joins TRBV18 to TRBJ2-5, with 7 bases identical to TRBD1. In germline, CDR1 is KGHSH, CDR2 LQKENI. The CDR3 consists of 16 residues. Trimming took 2 bases from V and 5 from J; bases not matched to a gene: 11. CDR3 loop: CASSPSPGGQGETQYF. CDR3 bases: TGTGCCAGCTCACCATCCCCAGGGGGTCAAGGGGAGACCCAGTACTTC.

This chain links TRBV9 with TRBJ2-3; weak D call: TRBD2 (5 bases). V lost 3 bases and J 1 base, leaving 27 bases between the germline ends. Germline lookup yields CDR1 SGDLS and CDR2 YYNGEE. The CDR3 contains 20 residues. The chain's CDR3 is CASSAVGDDGLPEGTDTQYF. CDR3 in DNA: TGTGCCAGCAGCGCGGTGGGAGACGATGGACTCCCGGAGGGCACAGATACGCAGTATTTT.